Presented here are 24 T cell receptor beta chains from one specimen sequenced in a study of blood T cell repertoires in COVID-19. Clones were read by immunoSEQ multiplex PCR, and TCRdb kept only the in-frame ones, dropping some. The sample holds about 270,000 clones, under 90% seen once. Material for sequencing was PBMCs or T cells enriched from blood (not recorded which). The source of these receptors is a young man who had recovered from COVID-19.

The chain carries TRBV11-2 and TRBJ1-3; 8 bases map to TRBD1. V shed 6 bases, J shed 8 bases, and the junction held 6 bases outside the gene matches. The germline V gene has CDR1 SGHAT and CDR2 FQNNGV. CDR3 size: 13 residues. The CDR3 DNA reads TGTGCCAGCAGGCGGACAGGGCTAGACACCATATATTTT. As protein: CASRRTGLDTIYF.

This CDR3 reads CASSIKFVEGPTSTEAFF. The CDR3 DNA sequence: TGTGCCAGTAGTATAAAGTTTGTAGAGGGCCCAACGAGCACTGAAGCTTTCTTT. The V gene is TRBV19, the J gene TRBJ1-1, with D unclear. CDR1 LNHDA and CDR2 SQIVND come from the germline V gene (reference sequence). Trimming cost V 2 bases and J 4 bases, with 23 bases left between them. The CDR3 loop spans 18 amino acids.

The genes are TRBV3-1 (or the pseudogene TRBV3-2) and TRBJ1-2; tentative D call: TRBD1 (5 bases). The CDR3 consists of 15 residues. Germline CDR1 and CDR2: LGHDT and YNNKEL (reference sequence). V lost 5 bases to trimming and J lost 2 bases, with 15 bases between them. CDR3 protein: CASSGGMIRNYGYTF. The CDR3 DNA follows: TGTGCCAGCAGCGGGGGGATGATAAGAAACTATGGCTACACCTTC.

This chain joins TRBV6-5 and TRBJ2-1; 9 bases match TRBD2. CDR1 MNHEY and CDR2 SVGAGI come from the germline V gene. CDR3 size: 14 residues. Losses at the gene ends were 2 bases for V and 6 bases for J; bases not matched to a gene: 2. CDR3 amino acids: CASSYAGGPNEQFF. CDR3 in DNA: TGTGCCAGCAGTTACGCGGGGGGGCCCAATGAGCAGTTCTTC.

This sequence joins TRBV29-1 and TRBJ2-7; the match to TRBD1 covers 7 bases. Germline lookup yields CDR1 SQVTM and CDR2 ANQGSEA. This CDR3 contains 12 residues. Losses at the gene ends were 7 bases for V and 3 bases for J; bases not matched to a gene: 6. The CDR3 protein is CSGRDSLYEQYF. The CDR3 region has the DNA TGCAGCGGCCGGGACAGCCTCTACGAGCAGTACTTC.

The chain is built from TRBV5-1 and TRBJ1-2; 8 nucleotides match TRBD1. From germline, CDR1 is SGHRS and CDR2 YFSETQ. CDR3 length: 17 amino acids. The V and J ends lost 1 base and 7 bases, in that order; junction bases with no gene match: 15. CDR3: CASSLMAGGGQWSGYTF. The CDR3 DNA sequence: TGCGCCAGCAGCTTGATGGCAGGGGGCGGCCAATGGTCTGGCTACACCTTC.

This chain uses TRBV27 with TRBJ1-3; D gene ambiguous. V lost 8 bases to trimming and J lost 4 bases, with 12 bases between them. This CDR3 comprises 13 residues. In germline, CDR1 is MNHEY, CDR2 SMNVEV (reference sequence). Here the CDR3 DNA reads TGTGCCAGCGGCGCGGGTGCAGGAAACACCATATATTTT. It translates to CASGAGAGNTIYF.

The V call is TRBV5-1, the J call TRBJ1-4; D is uncertain. Trimming removed 0 bases from V and 8 bases from J, with 14 bases in between. CDR1 and CDR2 from the germline V gene are SGHRS and YFSETQ. CDR3 length: 15 amino acids. CDR3 DNA: TGCGCCAGCAGCTTGGTCCCGGGCGGCGGGGAAAAACTGTTTTTT. It yields the protein CASSLVPGGGEKLFF.

As DNA, the CDR3 is TGTGCCAGCAATTGGGCTAGCGGGAGTCGTGAGACCCAGTACTTC. Translating gives CASNWASGSRETQYF. This chain links TRBV25-1 with TRBJ2-5; TRBD2 matches at 10 bases. There are 15 residues in the CDR3. The J segment lost 5 bases and the V segment lost 7 bases, leaving 10 bases of the junction unmatched. Germline CDR1 and CDR2: MGHDK and SYGVNS. Using reference TRBV25-1 and TRBJ2-5 for the parts outside the CDR3, the full variable domain is EADIYQTPRYLVIGTGKKITLECSQTMGHDKMYWYQQDPGMELHLIHYSYGVNSTEKGDLSSESTVSRIRTEHFPLTLESARPSHTSQYLCASNWASGSRETQYFGPGTRLLVL.

This rearrangement joins TRBV19 to TRBJ2-7; 8 bases agree with TRBD2. V shed 2 bases and J 7 bases; nucleotides not matched to a gene: 7. This CDR3 spans 14 amino acids. The germline V gene has CDR1 LNHDA and CDR2 SQIVND (reference sequence). The CDR3, as DNA: TGTGCCAGTAGTATAAGGCGGGAGGTGGAAGAGCAGTACTTC. Its protein is CASSIRREVEEQYF.

The rearrangement joins TRBV7-9 to TRBJ2-1; D possibly corresponds to TRBD1 (7 bases). This CDR3 is built from 15 residues. V lost 3 bases and J 5 bases, leaving 14 bases between the germline ends. CDR1 and CDR2 (germline): SEHNR, FQNEAQ (reference sequence). The chain's CDR3 is CASSFSGGQDNEQFF. The CDR3 region has the DNA TGTGCCAGCAGCTTTAGCGGTGGACAGGACAATGAGCAGTTCTTC.

The chain recombines TRBV11-2 with TRBJ2-7; 13 bases agree with TRBD2. The CDR3 spans 16 residues. V shed 5 bases and J 6 bases; nucleotides not matched to a gene: 10. The germline V gene encodes CDR1 SGHAT and CDR2 FQNNGV. The chain's CDR3 is CASSRSTSGRYSEQYF. CDR3 in DNA: TGTGCCAGCAGCCGATCGACTAGCGGGAGGTATAGCGAGCAGTACTTC.

The J gene is TRBJ1-6, the V gene TRBV3-1 (or the pseudogene TRBV3-2); D is possibly TRBD1 (5 bases). Germline V gene sequence: CDR1 LGHDT, CDR2 YNNKEL (reference sequence). The CDR3 has 15 amino acids. The V end was cut by 3 bases, the J end by 10 bases, with 16 bases between. CDR3 sequence (DNA): TGTGCCAGCAGCCAGGCAGGGCAGGGAGGGTCACCCCTCCACTTT. Translating gives CASSQAGQGGSPLHF.

The V and J genes are TRBV10-1 and TRBJ2-1; TRBD2 matches at 7 bases. The CDR3 consists of 14 residues. The trim removed 0 bases at V and 16 bases at J, leaving 12 bases unmatched. Germline-derived CDR1 and CDR2 are WNHNN and SYGVQD (reference sequence). The CDR3, as DNA: TGCGCCAGCAGTGAGTCGGGGCGGGAGTCGTACGTATTCTTC. It specifies CASSESGRESYVFF.

The V call is TRBV3-1 (or the pseudogene TRBV3-2), the J call TRBJ2-1, with 8 positions matching TRBD2. CDR1 is LGHDT, CDR2 YNNKEL, per germline (reference sequence). CDR3 size: 12 residues. V lost 0 bases and J lost 14; bases outside the gene matches: 3. CDR3 residues: CASSQEAGVEFF. CDR3 DNA sequence: TGTGCCAGCAGCCAAGAAGCGGGGGTGGAGTTCTTC.

The chain recombines TRBV5-6 with TRBJ2-2, with D possibly TRBD2 on 6 matching bases. The germline gives CDR1 SGHDT, CDR2 YYEEEE. The CDR3 is 13 amino acids. The V and J ends lost 4 bases and 14 bases respectively, with 18 bases between them. Written as DNA, the CDR3 is TGTGCCAGCAGCGTGAGCTACCGGGGGAATCTGTTTTTT. The encoded protein is CASSVSYRGNLFF.

The V gene is TRBV23-1, the J gene TRBJ1-3; D may be TRBD1 (5 bases). TRBV23-1 is an open reading frame whose function is uncertain. The length of the CDR3 is 15 residues. Trimming cost V 2 bases and J 1 base, with 9 bases left between them. The CDR3 reads CASSQPQGSGNTIYF. The CDR3 bases are TGCGCCAGCAGTCAACCTCAGGGATCTGGAAACACCATATATTTT.

The rearrangement joins TRBV18 to TRBJ1-2; 8 nucleotides line up with TRBD1. The V gene end was trimmed by 3 bases and the J gene end by 2 bases; junction bases not matched to a gene: 5. Germline V gene sequence: CDR1 KGHSH, CDR2 LQKENI. The CDR3 runs to 15 residues. CDR3 nucleotide sequence: TGTGCCAGCTCACCGGAACACAGGGGGAACTATGGCTACACCTTC. Protein product: CASSPEHRGNYGYTF.

This clone has just one count. V gene TRBV7-3 combines with J gene TRBJ1-1; a weak D match, TRBD1 (5 bases). Germline values: CDR1 SGHTA, CDR2 FQGTGA. Deletions cut 6 bases from V and 4 bases from J, with 12 bases between. There are 13 residues in the CDR3. The CDR3 DNA reads TGTGCCAGCAGTCTTAGGGGTCCCACTGAAGCTTTCTTT. Protein sequence: CASSLRGPTEAFF.

This clone was picked up one time. The chain joins TRBV5-4 to TRBJ2-7, with a weak D call TRBD1 (5 bases). Per the germline V gene, CDR1 is SGHNT and CDR2 is YYREEE (reference sequence). Trimming took 4 bases from V and 4 from J, leaving 9 bases between them. This CDR3 has 12 residues. The CDR3 DNA reads as TGTGCCAGCAGCGAACGGACATACGAGCAGTACTTC. Its protein is CASSERTYEQYF.

This clone was seen a few times. The chain uses TRBV27 and TRBJ1-6; no clear D gene. The ends were cut back, 1 base at V and 7 bases at J, with 17 bases in the middle. The CDR3 sequence is 17 residues long. Germline V gene data show CDR1 as MNHEY and CDR2 as SMNVEV (reference sequence). The CDR3, as DNA: TGTGCCAGCAGTTTATTCATACGAGAGTCTTGGAATTCACCCCTCCACTTT. Its protein product is CASSLFIRESWNSPLHF.

This clone has a single count. This chain joins TRBV18 and TRBJ1-4; D perhaps matches TRBD1 (6 bases). CDR1 and CDR2 from the germline V gene are KGHSH and LQKENI. Trimming removed 4 bases at V and 3 bases at J, with 12 bases between. The CDR3 is made up of 15 amino acids. The CDR3 DNA reads as TGTGCCAGCTCACTTACAGGGTTTTCTAATGAAAAACTGTTTTTT. This codes for CASSLTGFSNEKLFF. Variable domain in full (rest from reference TRBV18 and TRBJ1-4): NAGVMQNPRHLVRRRGQEARLRCSPMKGHSHVYWYRQLPEEGLKFMVYLQKENIIDESGMPKERFSAEFPKEGPSILRIQQVVRGDSAAYFCASSLTGFSNEKLFFGSGTQLSVL.

This clone is a singleton in its sample. The chain couples TRBV27 to TRBJ1-5; D is perhaps TRBD1 (6 bases). Trimming removed 0 bases at V and 4 bases at J, with 10 bases between. Germline-derived CDR1 and CDR2 are MNHEY and SMNVEV (reference sequence). This CDR3 has 15 amino acids. CDR3 sequence: CASSLSGQKNQPQHF. DNA for the CDR3: TGTGCCAGCAGTTTATCAGGACAGAAGAATCAGCCCCAGCATTTT.

This chain links TRBV5-1 with TRBJ2-1, with D possibly TRBD2 on 5 matching bases. This CDR3 region has 14 residues. V was trimmed by 6 bases and J by 0 bases, leaving 10 bases between them. The germline gives CDR1 SGHRS, CDR2 YFSETQ. The CDR3 nucleotides are TGCGCCAGCACCGAGGGAAACTCCTACAATGAGCAGTTCTTC. It translates to CASTEGNSYNEQFF. Combining the CDR3 with reference TRBV5-1 and TRBJ2-1 gives the whole variable domain KAGVTQTPRYLIKTRGQQVTLSCSPISGHRSVSWYQQTPGQGLQFLFEYFSETQRNKGNFPGRFSGRQFSNSRSEMNVSTLELGDSALYLCASTEGNSYNEQFFGPGTRLTVL.